Below are 7 T cell receptor beta chains sequenced from a single sample in a study of shared clonotypes between healthy human individuals. Clones were sequenced by immunoSEQ multiplex PCR, and TCRdb holds only the in-frame ones, with some missing. The sample lists about 330,000 clones; roughly 70% were seen once. Material: memory CD4+ T cells sorted from blood. The sample's subset: CD45RA-negative fraction. The receptors were gathered from a man aged 25-45 years in good health.

This clone was picked up many times. CDR3 amino acids: CASSLGVDRANYGYTF. DNA of the CDR3: TGTGCCAGCAGCTTGGGGGTGGACAGGGCTAACTATGGCTACACCTTC. The chain couples TRBV5-4 to TRBJ1-2; 8 bases map to TRBD1. The CDR3 extends over 16 amino acids. CDR1 and CDR2 from the germline V gene are SGHNT and YYREEE (reference sequence). V lost 0 bases to trimming and J lost 0 bases; unmatched junction nucleotides: 4. Full variable domain (remainder filled in from reference TRBV5-4 and TRBJ1-2): ETGVTQSPTHLIKTRGQQVTLRCSSQSGHNTVSWYQQALGQGPQFIFQYYREEENGRGNFPPRFSGLQFPNYSSELNVNALELDDSALYLCASSLGVDRANYGYTFGSGTRLTVV.

This clone showed up just a few times. The chain links TRBV10-2 to TRBJ2-3; 7 nucleotides match TRBD2. After removal of 1 base from V and 0 bases from J, the junction contained 1 base not matched to a gene. This CDR3 has 15 residues. Germline loops: CDR1 WSHSY, CDR2 SAAADI. CDR3 DNA sequence: TGCGCCAGCAGTGAGTGGGGGGGGAGCACAGATACGCAGTATTTT. Its protein is CASSEWGGSTDTQYF.

This clone has just one count. The chain employs TRBV7-9 and TRBJ2-1; D unclear. Trimming removed 5 bases at V and 3 bases at J, with 11 bases between. The CDR3 contains 14 residues. From germline, CDR1 is SEHNR and CDR2 FQNEAQ (reference sequence). For the CDR3, the DNA is TGTGCCAGCAGCAATCCCTACCACTACAATGAGCAGTTCTTC. Its translation: CASSNPYHYNEQFF.

This clone came up many times. The chain recombines TRBV7-2 with TRBJ2-1; maybe TRBD2 (6 bases). V lost 1 base, J lost 15 bases, and 13 bases lay in between. The CDR3 contains 12 residues. The V gene's germline CDR1 is SGHTA and CDR2 FQGNSA. CDR3 coding DNA: TGTGCCAGCAGCTTAGAACTAGCCCTTCGGTTCTTC. It codes for CASSLELALRFF.

Details on this clone: This may be a read error: a much more frequent sequence differs by one nucleotide. This sequence joins TRBV5-7 and TRBJ2-5; D is unresolved. TRBV5-7 is labeled an ORF, and its function is uncertain. This CDR3 has 12 residues. V was trimmed by 0 bases and J by 0 bases, leaving 0 bases between them. This CDR3 reads CASSLDQETQYF. CDR3 in DNA: TGTGCCAGCAGCTTGGACCAAGAGACCCAGTACTTC.

V is TRBV7-6 and J is TRBJ1-3, with D hard to call. Looked up from germline, CDR1 is SGHVS and CDR2 is FNYEAQ. The CDR3 sequence is 17 residues long. The V end was cut by 5 bases, the J end by 0 bases, with 17 bases between. The CDR3 region has the DNA TGTGCCAGCAGCCCCAGCGCCCAAGCGGGCTCTGGAAACACCATATATTTT. This sequence encodes CASSPSAQAGSGNTIYF.

Concerning this clone itself: Mismatch with germline at one junction end may stem from a read error. The chain carries TRBV14 and TRBJ1-2, with 8 bases lining up with TRBD1. The CDR3 length is 15 residues. The V gene's germline CDR1 is SGHDN and CDR2 FVKESK. CDR3 nucleotide sequence: TGTGCCAGCAGCCAACTTGGACAGGGAGAGCATAGCTACGCCTTC. Residues: CASSQLGQGEHSYAF.